The next 25 T cell receptor beta chains were all read from a single sample in a study of cytomegalovirus exposure and HLA in healthy donors. Repertoires were generated with immunoSEQ multiplex PCR, while TCRdb's copy carries only in-frame clones and drops some. The sample has 150,000 to 200,000 clones, 91% seen once. Material: PBMCs. The receptors were gathered from a woman aged 18-29 years in good health and CMV-seropositive.

The J gene is TRBJ2-2, the V gene TRBV27, with a weak D call TRBD1 (6 bases). Germline V gene data show CDR1 as MNHEY and CDR2 as SMNVEV (reference sequence). The CDR3 is made up of 16 amino acids. The V end lost 0 bases, the J end lost 2 bases, and 10 bases lay between the germline ends. CDR3 nucleotides: TGTGCCAGCAGTTTATCTTGGGGGCCCAACACCGGGGAGCTGTTTTTT. It specifies CASSLSWGPNTGELFF.

This chain links TRBV5-5 with TRBJ1-2; a weak D match, TRBD1 (5 bases). Germline loops: CDR1 SGHKS, CDR2 YYEKEE (reference sequence). V was trimmed by 4 bases and J by 4 bases, leaving 17 bases between them. This CDR3 contains 15 residues. The CDR3 bases are TGTGCCAGCAGCCCCCCTCCCCCGACAGTCTATGGCTACACCTTC. Protein: CASSPPPPTVYGYTF.

This rearrangement joins TRBV5-1 to TRBJ2-1; 7 bases map to TRBD2. Germline CDR1 SGHRS, CDR2 YFSETQ. This CDR3 has 16 amino acids. The V and J ends lost 0 bases and 1 base, in that order; junction bases with no gene match: 4. In DNA, the CDR3 is TGCGCCAGCAGCTTGGAGAGCGGGGAATCCTACAATGAGCAGTTCTTC. This sequence encodes CASSLESGESYNEQFF.

This clone appeared a few times. The chain uses TRBV27 and TRBJ2-7; TRBD1 matches 9 bases. Trimming removed 7 bases from V and 2 bases from J; junction bases left unmatched: 3. CDR3 length equals 13 residues. CDR1 MNHEY and CDR2 SMNVEV come from the germline V gene (reference sequence). Here the CDR3 DNA reads TGTGCCAGCACCCGGACAGGGGCCTACGAGCAGTACTTC. Protein sequence: CASTRTGAYEQYF.

A single count supports this clone. The CDR3 loop is CASNERGGEETQYF. CDR3 in DNA: TGCGCCAGCAACGAGCGGGGGGGCGAGGAGACCCAGTACTTC. This chain connects TRBV10-1 to TRBJ2-5; 10 bases match TRBD2. Germline loops: CDR1 WNHNN, CDR2 SYGVQD (reference sequence). V shed 7 bases, J shed 5 bases, and the junction held 7 bases outside the gene matches. The CDR3 covers 14 residues.

This clone has just a few counts. The V gene is TRBV11-2, the J gene TRBJ2-1; 8 nucleotides align to TRBD1. The CDR3 is 16 amino acids. With V trimmed by 5 bases and J by 4 bases, 10 bases remained unmatched. CDR1 is SGHAT, CDR2 FQNNGV, per germline. CDR3 coding DNA: TGTGCCAGCAGCAGTCCCCGGGACAGGCTATACAATGAGCAGTTCTTC. It is translated as CASSSPRDRLYNEQFF.

V gene TRBV13 combines with J gene TRBJ2-4; D remains unclear. Germline CDR1 reads PRHDT; CDR2 reads FYEKMQ (reference sequence). This CDR3 spans 13 amino acids. Trimming removed 2 bases at V and 7 bases at J, with 9 bases between. The CDR3 DNA sequence: TGTGCCAGCAGCTTACCCCGAGTGAACATTCAGTACTTC. Its protein is CASSLPRVNIQYF.

The sample holds one count of this clone. The chain has TRBV18 and TRBJ2-7, with D possibly TRBD1 on 6 matching bases. Deletions cut 2 bases from V and 4 bases from J, with 21 bases between. Germline CDR1 reads KGHSH; CDR2 reads LQKENI. This CDR3 contains 17 residues. CDR3: CASSPRSTGQFSYEQYF. The CDR3 nucleotides read TGTGCCAGCTCACCAAGGTCCACGGGACAATTCAGTTACGAGCAGTACTTC.

The chain joins TRBV23-1 to TRBJ2-1; 12 bases line up with TRBD2. TRBV23-1 is given ORF status, its function remaining uncertain. CDR3 length: 16 residues. The V gene end was trimmed by 7 bases and the J gene end by 2 bases; junction bases not matched to a gene: 6. The CDR3 sequence: CASTPRLAGAYNEQFF. The CDR3, as DNA: TGCGCCAGCACCCCCCGACTAGCGGGAGCCTACAATGAGCAGTTCTTC.

The CDR3 nucleotides read TGTGCCAGCAGCTTAGAGGGCTTGGGGACAGGGGTTGAAGCTTTCTTT. It translates to CASSLEGLGTGVEAFF. J is TRBJ1-1 and V is TRBV7-7, with 10 bases that match TRBD1. The germline V gene encodes CDR1 SSHAT and CDR2 FNYEAQ (reference sequence). V was pared by 1 base and J by 7 bases, with 9 bases of the junction left unmatched. This CDR3 region has 16 residues.

This chain links TRBV6-1 with TRBJ1-5; D may be TRBD1 (6 bases). In germline, CDR1 is MNHNS, CDR2 SASEGT. The CDR3 consists of 12 residues. Trimming pared 7 bases from V and 4 bases from J, leaving 8 bases between. The CDR3 loop is CASKQGNQPQHF. The CDR3 coding sequence is TGTGCCAGCAAACAGGGAAATCAGCCCCAGCATTTT.

This clone was detected once. This chain joins TRBV19 and TRBJ2-1; 9 bases agree with TRBD1. Germline assignment: CDR1 LNHDA and CDR2 SQIVND (reference sequence). J lost 4 bases, V lost 7 bases, and 5 bases had no gene match. This CDR3 has 14 amino acids. The CDR3 nucleotides read TGTGCCAGTACCGACAGGGGGGAATACAATGAGCAGTTCTTC. Residues: CASTDRGEYNEQFF.

The chain employs TRBV7-2 and TRBJ2-2, with D tentatively TRBD2 (6 bases). CDR3 length: 15 residues. Germline CDR1 and CDR2: SGHTA and FQGNSA. Trimming removed 5 bases from V and 8 bases from J, with 18 bases in between. CDR3 region: CASSAQGGLSGELFF. The DNA of the CDR3 is TGTGCCAGCAGCGCCCAGGGAGGTTTGAGTGGGGAGCTGTTTTTT.

This chain links TRBV6-5 with TRBJ1-2; D is undetermined. The CDR3 consists of 14 residues. The ends were cut back, 4 bases at V and 7 bases at J, with 16 bases in the middle. Germline CDR1 is MNHEY and CDR2 is SVGAGI. As DNA, the CDR3 is TGTGCCAGCAGTTTTCGCGGGGAGATGGCTGGCTACACCTTC. Protein sequence: CASSFRGEMAGYTF.

V is TRBV12-5 and J is TRBJ2-5, with 10 positions matching TRBD2. The V gene's germline CDR1 is LGHNT and CDR2 FRNRAP. The CDR3 covers 13 residues. Trimming cost V 7 bases and J 5 bases; bases outside gene matches: 4. Here the CDR3 DNA reads TGTGCTAGTGCAGCGGGAGGGCAGGAGACCCAGTACTTC. It translates to CASAAGGQETQYF.

This chain joins TRBV6-1 and TRBJ2-7; tentatively, D is TRBD2 (6 bases). Germline loops: CDR1 MNHNS, CDR2 SASEGT. This CDR3 has 12 amino acids. V was clipped by 8 bases and J by 6 bases, with 14 bases between them. CDR3 in DNA: TGTGCCAGCCGGGACGGAGCGGGCGAGCAGTACTTC. This translates into CASRDGAGEQYF.

V and J are TRBV7-9 and TRBJ2-1; the match to TRBD2 covers 13 bases. CDR1 SEHNR and CDR2 FQNEAQ come from the germline V gene (reference sequence). J gave up 7 bases and V 5 bases, and 14 bases lay outside the gene matches. The CDR3 totals 18 residues. This chain's CDR3 is CASSPTRLAGGWGNEQFF. The CDR3 DNA is TGTGCCAGCAGCCCTACAAGACTAGCGGGAGGATGGGGGAATGAGCAGTTCTTC.

V usage is TRBV19 and J usage is TRBJ2-7; 8 bases map to TRBD2. Germline CDR1 LNHDA, CDR2 SQIVND (reference sequence). V was clipped by 5 bases and J by 4 bases; unmatched bases: 1. This CDR3 comprises 12 residues. The CDR3, as DNA: TGTGCCAGTAGTCGGGGGGGATACGAGCAGTACTTC. Translation: CASSRGGYEQYF.

CDR3 nucleotide sequence: TGTGCCACCAGCAGGACATCAGCAGGGTTGGGGGAGCTGTTTTTT. The encoded protein is CATSRTSAGLGELFF. The chain carries TRBV15 and TRBJ2-2, with D perhaps TRBD1 (5 bases). The CDR3 length is 15 residues. CDR1 and CDR2 from the germline V gene are LNHNV and YYDKDF (reference sequence). V dropped 3 bases and J dropped 8 bases, with 16 bases sitting between them.

The V gene is TRBV4-3, the J gene TRBJ1-4, with no clear D. CDR1 is LGHNA and CDR2 is YSLEER in the germline V gene. This CDR3 has 15 amino acids. V was shortened by 0 bases and J by 5 bases, with 10 bases between the two germline ends. The CDR3 loop reads CASSQDLGRNEKLFF. DNA of the CDR3: TGCGCCAGCAGCCAAGATCTGGGGAGAAATGAAAAACTGTTTTTT.

The chain links TRBV18 to TRBJ2-7; the match to TRBD1 covers 8 bases. The germline V gene encodes CDR1 KGHSH and CDR2 LQKENI. After removal of 5 bases from V and 3 bases from J, the junction contained 15 bases not matched to a gene. The CDR3 runs 17 residues. This CDR3 reads CASSAHLPGQGRYEQYF. CDR3 nucleotide sequence: TGTGCCAGCTCAGCTCACTTGCCCGGACAGGGTCGCTACGAGCAGTACTTC.

The chain carries TRBV9 and TRBJ2-7; a weak D match, TRBD2 (6 bases). This CDR3 region has 13 residues. Per germline, CDR1 SGDLS and CDR2 YYNGEE. V was pared by 4 bases and J by 6 bases, with 14 bases between. CDR3 sequence: CASSTGGASEQYF. CDR3 sequence (DNA): TGTGCCAGCAGCACAGGAGGGGCTAGCGAGCAGTACTTC.

This clone is a singleton in its sample. This rearrangement joins TRBV27 to TRBJ2-7; D perhaps matches TRBD2 (6 bases). Germline CDR1 is MNHEY and CDR2 is SMNVEV (reference sequence). The CDR3 sequence is 13 residues long. Trimming cost V 8 bases and J 0 bases, with 11 bases left between them. CDR3 DNA: TGTGCCAGCGCGCGGGACCTCTCCTACGAGCAGTACTTC. It codes for CASARDLSYEQYF.

This clone was detected only once. The chain joins TRBV30 to TRBJ2-6; 7 nucleotides align to TRBD1. This CDR3 contains 15 residues. Germline lookup yields CDR1 GTSNPN and CDR2 SVGIG (reference sequence). Germline trimming cut 3 bases from V and 3 bases from J; bases unmatched to any gene: 5. CDR3 sequence: CAWRNDRDGANVLTF. DNA of the CDR3: TGTGCCTGGAGGAACGACAGGGATGGGGCCAACGTCCTGACTTTC.

V usage is TRBV7-9 and J usage is TRBJ1-2; the D gene is possibly TRBD1 (6 bases). This CDR3 is 14 amino acids long. Germline V gene lookup returns CDR1 SEHNR and CDR2 FQNEAQ (reference sequence). Between the trimmed V and J ends, which lost 10 bases and 5 bases, there was a span of 20 bases. The CDR3 DNA is TGTGCCACCCTAGGACAGTACGAGCGGTATGGCTACACCTTC. Its translation: CATLGQYERYGYTF.